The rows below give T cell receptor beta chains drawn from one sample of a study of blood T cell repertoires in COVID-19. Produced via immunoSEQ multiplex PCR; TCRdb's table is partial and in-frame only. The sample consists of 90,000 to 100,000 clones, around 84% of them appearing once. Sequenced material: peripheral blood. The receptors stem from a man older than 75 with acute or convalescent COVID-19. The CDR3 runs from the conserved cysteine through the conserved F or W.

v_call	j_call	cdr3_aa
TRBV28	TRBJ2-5	CASSLPQGWETQYF
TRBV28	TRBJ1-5	CASSLVQTNQPQHF
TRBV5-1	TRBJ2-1	CASSLTFSSYNEQFF
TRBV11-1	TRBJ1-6	CASSLGRYNSPLHF
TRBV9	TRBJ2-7	CASSKTGTGRLSGPNEQYF
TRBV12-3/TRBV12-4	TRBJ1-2	CASTFDRVSGYTF
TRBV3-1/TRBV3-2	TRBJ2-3	CASSQLFGTSGTDTQYF
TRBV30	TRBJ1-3	CAWSRGDSGNTIYF
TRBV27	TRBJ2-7	CASSLTGGGAGGRSYEQYF
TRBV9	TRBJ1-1	CASSATWTVTATEAFF
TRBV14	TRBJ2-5	CASSQPRTRGGETQYF
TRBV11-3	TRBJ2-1	CASSFRTSGRGSEQFF
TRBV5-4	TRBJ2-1	CASSSRTSGSNEQFF
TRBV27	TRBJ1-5	CASSLSRAGNQPQHF
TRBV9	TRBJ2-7	CASSVSSGGSYPYEQYF
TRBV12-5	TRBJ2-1	CASGKSEYNEQFF
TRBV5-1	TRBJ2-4	CASSLGFQGLSGVYQYF
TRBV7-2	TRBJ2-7	CASSLAGVFLYEQYF
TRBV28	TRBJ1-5	CASSPGFQYQPQHF
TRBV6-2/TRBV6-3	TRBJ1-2	CASSSGRQGLSYGYTF
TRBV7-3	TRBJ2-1	CASSSFSSNEQFF
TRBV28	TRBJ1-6	CASGLGTVNSPLHF
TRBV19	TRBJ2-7	CASSAQGSHEQYF
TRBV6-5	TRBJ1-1	CASVAAHEAFF
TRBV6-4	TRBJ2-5	CASSDPSTSGLVPETQYF
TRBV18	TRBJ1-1	CASSPRGQGDTEAFF
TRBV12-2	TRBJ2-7	CASRSRTSGSYEQYF
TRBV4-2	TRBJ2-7	CASSQAIAGEPNEQYF
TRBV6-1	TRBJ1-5	CASTLLKGDQPQHF
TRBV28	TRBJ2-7	CASSFLSGGTAYEQYF
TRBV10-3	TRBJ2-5	CAISESILAGGPVYF